These T cell receptor beta chains were read from a single sample in a study of PD-1 blockade in classical Hodgkin lymphoma. Generated by immunoSEQ multiplex PCR, the TCRdb table keeps only in-frame clones and is missing some. The sample includes some 5,700 clones, around 57% of them seen just once. This material consisted of CD8+ T cells from blood, taken at baseline. These receptors were collected from a human donor with classical Hodgkin lymphoma. Both conserved end residues are part of each CDR3. A D gene is named only where the DNA matches it firmly. Clone size is not always given. Where it is, it says once, few, many or a class for expanded clones.

d_gene	abundance	j_gene	v_gene	CDR3nt	CDR3aa
NA	NA	TRBJ2-7	TRBV29-1	TGCAGCGTTGAAGCAGGCTCCTACGAGCAGTACTTC	CSVEAGSYEQYF
NA	few	TRBJ1-4	TRBV4-1	TGCGCCAGCAGCGCGGCACAGGGAAGGGAAAAACTGTTTTTT	CASSAAQGREKLFF
TRBD2	NA	TRBJ2-5	TRBV4-1	TGCGCCAGCAGCCAAGGACTAGCGGGAGTGCCCCTCCAAGAGACCCAGTACTTC	CASSQGLAGVPLQETQYF
TRBD1	few	TRBJ1-5	TRBV27	TGTGCCAGCAGGTCCGGGACAGACAATCAGCCCCAGCATTTT	CASRSGTDNQPQHF
NA	once	TRBJ2-7	TRBV4-1	TGCGCCAGCAGCCAAGAACTGGAACTCAACTCCTACGAGCAGTACTTC	CASSQELELNSYEQYF
NA	NA	TRBJ1-1	TRBV11-2	TGTGCCAGCAGCTTACTCGTGAACACTGAAGCTTTCTTT	CASSLLVNTEAFF
TRBD2	NA	TRBJ2-3	TRBV11-2	TGTGCCAGCAGCTTAGATTTCGCGCGGGAGACACCTAGCACAGATACGCAGTATTTT	CASSLDFARETPSTDTQYF
TRBD1	NA	TRBJ2-1	TRBV9	TGTGCCAGCAGCGGTGGGACAGCCTTTTACAATGAGCAGTTCTTC	CASSGGTAFYNEQFF
NA	NA	TRBJ1-6	TRBV7-8	TGTGCCAGCAGCCCCGATTATAATTCACCCCTCCACTTT	CASSPDYNSPLHF
NA	NA	TRBJ2-3	TRBV27	TGTGCCAGCAGTCTCAAGGACTCGAGAGATACGCAGTATTTT	CASSLKDSRDTQYF
NA	NA	TRBJ1-1	TRBV4-1	TGCGCCAGCAGCCAAGGAGCAGCCATGAACACTGAAGCTTTCTTT	CASSQGAAMNTEAFF
TRBD1	large	TRBJ1-2	TRBV19	TGTGCCAGTAGTATGGACGGACAGGGGCCTCTCTATGGCTACACCTTC	CASSMDGQGPLYGYTF
NA	few	TRBJ2-1	TRBV7-9	TGTGCCAGCAGCCCCCAAAGCACCTACTCCTACAATGAGCAGTTCTTC	CASSPQSTYSYNEQFF